The clone carrying this T cell receptor beta chain was observed a handful of times. This sample is part of a study of blood T cell repertoires in COVID-19. At the level of the study: Sites in the United States, Italy and Spain provided acute and convalescent COVID-19 samples. Sample material is recorded as cDNA or gDNA derived from T cells, B-cell-depleted T cells, or PBMCs.

CDR3 length: 14 residues. The V gene lost 1 base and the J gene lost 3 bases, with 6 bases spanning the gap. Germline V CDR1 and CDR2: MGHRA, YSYEKL. Here immunoSEQ multiplex PCR was the method, and the copy in TCRdb shows in-frame clones only, minus some. The sample has 140,000 to 150,000 clones, around 81% seen once; the top ten hold 6.2%. Two consecutive negative NP/OP PCR tests, clearance, or resolved symptoms defined Cohort 3 recovery. This clonotype originated in a woman in her thirties or forties who had recovered from COVID-19. V usage is TRBV4-1 and J usage is TRBJ2-2; D uncertain. The source material was PBMCs or T cells enriched from blood (not recorded which). The CDR3 DNA reads as TGCGCCAGCAGCCAAGCTCTGTACACCGGGGAGCTGTTTTTT. Protein sequence: CASSQALYTGELFF.